This T cell receptor (beta chain) is from a study of blood T cells in healthy people across ages. This clonotype was counted between two and nine times. Alongside a J-beta primer mix, a sample-barcoded 5' primer served in a second PCR lasting about 7 to 12 cycles. MiXCR, applied by TCRdb to the 5' RACE reads, yields one record per CDR3 protein. Found here are roughly 1,800,000 distinct CDR3 sequences, around half of them singletons; the top ten hold less than 2.5%. Input material: blood. This TCR was sampled from a woman in her forties in good health.

The CDR3 is CASSLHGSQYNEQFF. The CDR3 DNA is TGTGCCAGCAGCCTGCACGGGAGTCAATACAATGAGCAGTTCTTC. The chain combines TRBV7-2 with TRBJ2-1, with D perhaps matching TRBD2 (6 bases). From germline, CDR1 is SGHTA and CDR2 FQGNSA. CDR3 length: 15 amino acids. With 5 bases removed from V and 4 bases from J, the gap between germline ends came to 15 bases.